These 19 T cell receptor beta chains came from one sample sequenced in a study of blood T cell repertoires in COVID-19 (dated by TCRdb to the early 2020s). Libraries were prepared through the immunoSEQ multiplex PCR assay. TCRdb retrieved this table from immuneACCESS and kept in-frame rearrangements only. Not all clones are present; in checked studies, unresolved V genes account for under half, and no reason is known for the remainder. For this sample there are 250,000 to 350,000 clones; about 88% appear just once. The top ten clones comprise approximately 12% of the sample. Sequenced material: peripheral blood. These receptors all stem from a woman aged 60-75 years with acute or convalescent COVID-19.

This sequence joins TRBV28 and TRBJ2-2; TRBD2 matches at 13 bases. J was trimmed by 5 bases and V by 6 bases; bases with no gene match: 15. Germline-derived CDR1 and CDR2 are MDHEN and SYDVKM. There are 19 residues in the CDR3. The CDR3: CASSDLSPLAGGLTGELFF. CDR3 nucleotide sequence: TGTGCCAGCAGCGATTTAAGCCCACTAGCGGGGGGGCTTACCGGGGAGCTGTTTTTT.

This clone was recorded a few times. The chain employs TRBV28 and TRBJ2-7, with D possibly TRBD1 on 6 matching bases. The CDR3 extends over 14 amino acids. In germline, CDR1 is MDHEN, CDR2 SYDVKM. V was cut by 5 bases and J by 2 bases, with 13 bases left in between. CDR3 sequence (DNA): TGTGCCAGCAGTGTCCGGGACAATCCCTACGAGCAGTACTTC. Protein: CASSVRDNPYEQYF.

V and J are TRBV5-1 and TRBJ1-1, with unresolved D. V lost 0 bases to trimming and J lost 0 bases, with 15 bases between them. CDR3 length: 17 amino acids. Germline V CDR1 and CDR2: SGHRS, YFSETQ. The CDR3, as DNA: TGCGCCAGCAGCTTGGAGCCCCCTGGAGTCATGAACACTGAAGCTTTCTTT. This translates into CASSLEPPGVMNTEAFF.

This rearrangement joins TRBV12-2 to TRBJ1-6; TRBD1 is the table's D call and was not checked against the DNA. TRBV12-2 is assigned pseudogene status. The CDR3 length is 17 residues. This chain's CDR3 is CASRLAGVGTVFSPLHF. In DNA form, the CDR3 reads TGTGCAAGTCGCTTAGCAGGAGTCGGGACAGTTTTCTCACCCCTCCACTTT.

The chain carries TRBV9 and TRBJ1-4, with D hard to call. Germline V lookup: CDR1 SGDLS, CDR2 YYNGEE. The CDR3 has 15 residues. V lost 0 bases and J 4 bases, leaving 10 bases between the germline ends. The CDR3 DNA follows: TGTGCCAGCAGCGTAGCTGGCATAATTAATGAAAAACTGTTTTTT. This translates into CASSVAGIINEKLFF. Full variable domain (missing parts from reference TRBV9 and TRBJ1-4): DSGVTQTPKHLITATGQRVTLRCSPRSGDLSVYWYQQSLDQGLQFLIQYYNGEERAKGNILERFSAQQFPDLHSELNLSSLELGDSALYFCASSVAGIINEKLFFGSGTQLSVL.

The gene calls are TRBV20-1 and TRBJ2-1, with D possibly matching TRBD2 (6 bases). The germline V and J ends were trimmed by 7 bases and 9 bases, with 13 bases remaining between them. The germline V gene encodes CDR1 DFQATT and CDR2 SNEGSKA (reference sequence). The CDR3 consists of 11 residues. CDR3 bases: TGCAGTGTTACTAGCATTGGTGAGCAGTTCTTC. Encoded protein: CSVTSIGEQFF.

This chain connects TRBV10-3 to TRBJ2-1; possible D gene TRBD2, 7 bases. The CDR3 covers 16 residues. The germline gives CDR1 ENHRY, CDR2 SYGVKD. The V end lost 0 bases, the J end lost 6 bases, and 15 bases lay between the germline ends. DNA for the CDR3: TGTGCCATCAGTGAGTCGAAGGGGGGGGATTCCAATGAGCAGTTCTTC. Translated, it gives CAISESKGGDSNEQFF.

As to this clone: Other nucleotide sequences in the sample specify the same CDR3. The CDR3 sequence: CSELTANYGYTF. In nucleotides, the CDR3 is TGCAGCGAGCTGACAGCCAACTATGGCTACACCTTC. V is TRBV29-1 and J is TRBJ1-2; D perhaps matches TRBD1 (5 bases). There are 12 residues in the CDR3. Germline CDR1 reads SQVTM; CDR2 reads ANQGSEA. Trimming removed 7 bases from V and 2 bases from J, with 11 bases in between.

This clone has more than one count but fewer than ten. The rearrangement joins TRBV30 to TRBJ1-5, with D tentatively TRBD1 (6 bases). Germline values: CDR1 GTSNPN, CDR2 SVGIG (reference sequence). With 2 bases removed from V and 6 bases from J, the gap between germline ends came to 14 bases. The CDR3 covers 14 residues. The CDR3 DNA sequence: TGTGCCTGGAGTCTTGCAGGGGTCGGTCAGCCCCAGCATTTT. The encoded protein is CAWSLAGVGQPQHF.

The chain links TRBV19 to TRBJ1-1; D is perhaps TRBD1 (5 bases). Germline CDR1 LNHDA, CDR2 SQIVND (reference sequence). CDR3 size: 13 residues. The ends were cut back, 3 bases at V and 3 bases at J, with 8 bases in the middle. The chain's CDR3 is CASSMEGYTEAFF. The CDR3 coding sequence is TGTGCCAGTAGTATGGAGGGGTACACTGAAGCTTTCTTT. Full variable domain (outside the CDR3, taken from reference TRBV19 and TRBJ1-1): DGGITQSPKYLFRKEGQNVTLSCEQNLNHDAMYWYRQDPGQGLRLIYYSQIVNDFQKGDIAEGYSVSREKKESFPLTVTSAQKNPTAFYLCASSMEGYTEAFFGQGTRLTVV.

The J gene is TRBJ1-3, the V gene TRBV5-5; D might be TRBD1 (6 bases). Trimming removed 0 bases at V and 4 bases at J, with 14 bases between. The germline V gene encodes CDR1 SGHKS and CDR2 YYEKEE (reference sequence). The CDR3 length is 16 residues. The DNA of the CDR3 is TGTGCCAGCAGCTTGGCACCCGACAGGACCGGAAACACCATATATTTT. Protein product: CASSLAPDRTGNTIYF.

This clone came up once. The V call is TRBV7-3, the J call TRBJ2-1, with a tentative D call TRBD1 (5 bases). V shed 3 bases and J shed 1 base, with 16 bases lying between them. The length of the CDR3 is 17 residues. Per the germline V gene, CDR1 is SGHTA and CDR2 is FQGTGA. CDR3 nucleotide sequence: TGTGCCAGCAGCTTGGGGCAGGGTCGGGCGTCCTACAATGAGCAGTTCTTC. It is translated as CASSLGQGRASYNEQFF.

V is TRBV28 and J is TRBJ1-4; tentative D call: TRBD1 (5 bases). Germline values: CDR1 MDHEN, CDR2 SYDVKM. Trimming stripped 5 bases from V and 3 bases from J, with 13 bases between. CDR3 length: 15 amino acids. The CDR3 DNA reads TGTGCCAGCAGTATCCAGGGTTTCGCTAATGAAAAACTGTTTTTT. Protein: CASSIQGFANEKLFF. Together with reference TRBV28 and TRBJ1-4, the CDR3 gives the full variable domain: DVKVTQSSRYLVKRTGEKVFLECVQDMDHENMFWYRQDPGLGLRLIYFSYDVKMKEKGDIPEGYSVSREKKERFSLILESASTNQTSMYLCASSIQGFANEKLFFGSGTQLSVL.

J is TRBJ2-1 and V is TRBV27; D might be TRBD1 (6 bases). Trimming shortened V by 7 bases and J by 2 bases, and 12 bases separated the two germline ends. Germline values: CDR1 MNHEY, CDR2 SMNVEV (reference sequence). CDR3 length: 14 amino acids. Written as DNA, the CDR3 is TGTGCCAGCATTCAAGGGGGACCCTACAATGAGCAGTTCTTC. This translates into CASIQGGPYNEQFF.

The table lists this clone with a count of one. The J gene is TRBJ2-7, the V gene TRBV28, with D possibly TRBD1 on 6 matching bases. V dropped 2 bases and J dropped 4 bases, with 15 bases sitting between them. Germline CDR1 is MDHEN and CDR2 is SYDVKM. The CDR3 length is 15 residues. Here the CDR3 DNA reads TGTGCCAGCAGTTTAGGGGGCAGGTTAACTTACGAGCAGTACTTC. Its translation is CASSLGGRLTYEQYF.

J is TRBJ2-1 and V is TRBV7-3, with 8 positions matching TRBD2. The CDR3 extends over 16 amino acids. The V gene's germline CDR1 is SGHTA and CDR2 FQGTGA. V shed 3 bases, J shed 1 base, and the junction held 5 bases outside the gene matches. The CDR3 nucleotides are TGTGCCAGCAGCTTTGGAGCGGGAGTTTCCTACAATGAGCAGTTCTTC. This gives the protein CASSFGAGVSYNEQFF.

The rearrangement links TRBV4-1 to TRBJ2-1; TRBD2 aligns across 10 bases. The CDR3 is made up of 19 amino acids. J gave up 4 bases and V 1 base, and 13 bases lay outside the gene matches. Germline V gives CDR1 MGHRA, CDR2 YSYEKL. The CDR3 DNA reads as TGCGCCAGCAGCCAAGGATCCGCTAGCGGGAGCTTAGATTACAATGAGCAGTTCTTC. It specifies CASSQGSASGSLDYNEQFF.

This chain joins TRBV27 and TRBJ1-5; a possible D gene is TRBD1 (6 bases). This CDR3 is 15 amino acids long. Trimming cost V 10 bases and J 1 base, with 17 bases left between them. Germline V lookup: CDR1 MNHEY, CDR2 SMNVEV (reference sequence). This CDR3 reads CATRPWGRSNQPQHF. DNA of the CDR3: TGTGCCACGCGTCCGTGGGGGCGAAGCAATCAGCCCCAGCATTTT.

The chain is built from TRBV9 and TRBJ2-1, with no clear D. V was shortened by 2 bases and J by 0 bases, with 3 bases between the two germline ends. The CDR3 totals 13 residues. CDR1 is SGDLS, CDR2 YYNGEE, per germline. Here the CDR3 reads CASSVGSYNEQFF. The CDR3 DNA reads TGTGCCAGCAGCGTCGGCTCCTACAATGAGCAGTTCTTC.